Each of the 11 T cell receptor beta chains below was sequenced from the same sample in a study of cytomegalovirus exposure and HLA in healthy donors. Use of 60 Vbeta and 13 Jbeta primers characterized the PCR. Sequencing was performed with immunoSEQ multiplex PCR; in TCRdb, only in-frame clones are kept and a portion is missing. The data hold roughly 250,000 clones, with approximately 70% observed a single time. Sequences were obtained from PBMCs. All receptors derive from a female donor in good health and CMV-seronegative.

The CDR3 here is CAWSGQVEAFF. CDR3 DNA sequence: TGTGCCTGGAGTGGACAGGTAGAAGCTTTCTTT. The genes are TRBV30 and TRBJ1-1; D perhaps matches TRBD1 (6 bases). The CDR3 runs 11 residues. CDR1 GTSNPN and CDR2 SVGIG come from the germline V gene (reference sequence). Trimming cost V 1 base and J 8 bases, with 8 bases left between them.

The chain carries TRBV5-1 and TRBJ2-2; the match to TRBD2 covers 8 bases. The CDR3 has 16 amino acids. The J segment lost 5 bases and the V segment lost 0 bases, leaving 6 bases of the junction unmatched. Germline CDR1 is SGHRS and CDR2 is YFSETQ. The CDR3 region has the DNA TGCGCCAGCAGCTTGGGGGGACTAGGAGCGACCGGGGAGCTGTTTTTT. This sequence encodes CASSLGGLGATGELFF.

The chain joins TRBV5-5 to TRBJ1-5; 9 nucleotides match TRBD1. The trim removed 0 bases at V and 5 bases at J, leaving 3 bases unmatched. Germline assignment: CDR1 SGHKS and CDR2 YYEKEE (reference sequence). This CDR3 contains 15 residues. CDR3 protein: CASSLEGQGHQPQHF. The CDR3 DNA sequence: TGTGCCAGCAGCTTGGAAGGACAGGGGCATCAGCCCCAGCATTTT.

This chain connects TRBV27 to TRBJ2-7, with 15 bases identical to TRBD2. The CDR3 covers 15 residues. V trimming: 5 bases; J trimming: 6 bases; junction bases outside the gene matches: 5. Germline CDR1 MNHEY, CDR2 SMNVEV (reference sequence). CDR3 region: CASSPTGLAGGEQYF. CDR3 in DNA: TGTGCCAGCAGTCCCACGGGACTAGCGGGAGGCGAGCAGTACTTC.

The J gene is TRBJ1-6, the V gene TRBV5-1; TRBD1 matches 8 bases. The CDR3 spans 15 residues. J was trimmed by 2 bases and V by 5 bases; bases with no gene match: 3. Per the germline V gene, CDR1 is SGHRS and CDR2 is YFSETQ. The CDR3, as DNA: TGCGCCAGCAGTGACAGGGGAACCTATAATTCACCCCTCCACTTT. Amino acid sequence: CASSDRGTYNSPLHF.

The gene calls are TRBV5-1 and TRBJ1-1; D is possibly TRBD1 (6 bases). The CDR3 totals 15 residues. CDR1 and CDR2 (germline): SGHRS, YFSETQ. V gave up 4 bases and J gave up 6 bases, with 19 bases separating them. The CDR3 coding sequence is TGCGCCAGCAGCCGTTTCGGGGGGCAAGGGGCTGAAGCTTTCTTT. It translates to CASSRFGGQGAEAFF.

J is TRBJ1-5 and V is TRBV28; D is uncertain. Germline V gives CDR1 MDHEN, CDR2 SYDVKM. The V gene lost 2 bases and the J gene lost 3 bases, with 17 bases spanning the gap. The length of the CDR3 is 17 residues. CDR3: CASSLRARGRTNQPQHF. CDR3 DNA: TGTGCCAGCAGTTTAAGGGCCCGAGGGCGAACCAATCAGCCCCAGCATTTT.

CDR3 sequence (DNA): TGCGCCAGCAGCTCCGGCGGCTACAATGAGCAGTTCTTC. Translated: CASSSGGYNEQFF. This chain joins TRBV5-1 and TRBJ2-1; D remains ambiguous. V was trimmed by 3 bases and J by 3 bases, leaving 7 bases between them. The CDR3 sequence is 13 residues long. The germline V gene has CDR1 SGHRS and CDR2 YFSETQ.

This clone was picked up one time. The chain carries TRBV7-9 and TRBJ1-3; 12 bases are shared with TRBD1. The CDR3 sequence is 15 residues long. With V trimmed by 5 bases and J by 4 bases, 3 bases remained unmatched. The germline CDR1 and CDR2 sequences are SEHNR and FQNEAQ (reference sequence). The DNA of the CDR3 is TGTGCCAGCAGCGGGGGACAGGGGGCGGGAAACACCATATATTTT. Protein sequence: CASSGGQGAGNTIYF.

The rearrangement uses TRBV5-1 and TRBJ1-1; 7 bases are shared with TRBD1. V gave up 3 bases and J gave up 1 base; unmatched junction bases: 6. This CDR3 is built from 15 residues. The germline V gene has CDR1 SGHRS and CDR2 YFSETQ. The chain's CDR3 is CASSSTGKENTEAFF. The CDR3 nucleotides read TGCGCCAGCAGCTCGACAGGGAAGGAGAACACTGAAGCTTTCTTT.

This clone has just a few counts. V and J are TRBV2 and TRBJ2-5; 8 nucleotides match TRBD1. The germline CDR1 and CDR2 sequences are SNHLY and FYNNEI. The length of the CDR3 is 14 residues. Unmatched junction bases numbered 2, after V lost 4 bases and J lost 1 base. CDR3 protein: CASSVDRAQETQYF. The DNA of the CDR3 is TGTGCCAGCAGTGTGGACAGGGCCCAAGAGACCCAGTACTTC.